A single sample is the source of the 27 T cell receptor beta chains below, sequenced in a study of blood T cell repertoires in COVID-19. Here immunoSEQ multiplex PCR was the method, and the copy in TCRdb shows in-frame clones only, minus some. The repertoire includes 250,000 to 300,000 clones, approximately 85% of them detected once, and around 0.8% sits in the top ten. The sample was peripheral blood. The receptors were sampled from a woman aged 30 to 39 with acute or convalescent COVID-19.

V gene TRBV11-3 combines with J gene TRBJ1-2; TRBD1 agrees at 9 bases. The CDR3 extends over 15 amino acids. Germline lookup yields CDR1 SGHNT and CDR2 YENEEA. Germline trimming cut 3 bases from V and 2 bases from J; bases unmatched to any gene: 4. The CDR3 DNA sequence: TGTGCCAGCAGCTTCAACAGGGGGCGAAACTATGGCTACACCTTC. It encodes CASSFNRGRNYGYTF. The full variable domain, rest sourced from reference TRBV11-3 and TRBJ1-2, is EAGVVQSPRYKIIEKKQPVAFWCNPISGHNTLYWYLQNLGQGPELLIRYENEEAVDDSQLPKDRFSAERLKGVDSTLKIQPAELGDSAVYLCASSFNRGRNYGYTFGSGTRLTVV.

The rearrangement links TRBV9 to TRBJ1-2; TRBD1 aligns across 8 bases. The length of the CDR3 is 15 residues. V trimming: 3 bases; J trimming: 8 bases; junction bases outside the gene matches: 12. Germline CDR1 is SGDLS and CDR2 is YYNGEE. In DNA, the CDR3 is TGTGCCAGCAGCGCGGCCCAGCGGACAGGGTCCGGCTACACCTTC. Its protein is CASSAAQRTGSGYTF. Full variable domain (rest looked up from reference TRBV9 and TRBJ1-2): DSGVTQTPKHLITATGQRVTLRCSPRSGDLSVYWYQQSLDQGLQFLIQYYNGEERAKGNILERFSAQQFPDLHSELNLSSLELGDSALYFCASSAAQRTGSGYTFGSGTRLTVV.

The genes are TRBV30 and TRBJ2-1; D is ambiguous. In germline, CDR1 is GTSNPN, CDR2 SVGIG (reference sequence). This CDR3 comprises 14 residues. Trimming removed 3 bases from V and 1 base from J, with 10 bases in between. CDR3 bases: TGTGCCTGGAGGCCTAGTCTTTCCTACAATGAGCAGTTCTTC. Encoded protein: CAWRPSLSYNEQFF.

The J gene is TRBJ2-3, the V gene TRBV4-1; 13 bases agree with TRBD2. Germline V lookup: CDR1 MGHRA, CDR2 YSYEKL. V gave up 8 bases and J gave up 6 bases; unmatched junction bases: 5. The CDR3 totals 14 residues. The CDR3 DNA sequence: TGCGCCAGCGGACTAGCGGGAGTAATGGATACGCAGTATTTT. Its protein product is CASGLAGVMDTQYF.

In regard to this clone: Other DNA sequences of this sample code for an identical CDR3. The chain combines TRBV27 with TRBJ1-5; no clear D gene. The CDR3 contains 13 residues. With 5 bases removed from V and 4 bases from J, the gap between germline ends came to 9 bases. Germline V CDR1 and CDR2: MNHEY, SMNVEV (reference sequence). The CDR3 loop reads CASSRTGNQPQHF. The CDR3 DNA sequence: TGTGCCAGCAGTCGGACGGGGAATCAGCCCCAGCATTTT.

The chain couples TRBV6-2 or TRBV6-3 to TRBJ1-5; no clear D gene. CDR3 length equals 15 residues. The germline V gene has CDR1 MNHEY and CDR2 SVGEGT. The V gene lost 3 bases and the J gene lost 0 bases, with 9 bases spanning the gap. The CDR3 sequence is CASSYLEHSNQPQHF. CDR3 in DNA: TGTGCCAGCAGTTATCTCGAGCATAGCAATCAGCCCCAGCATTTT.

J is TRBJ1-1 and V is TRBV27; D not resolved. CDR1 is MNHEY and CDR2 is SMNVEV in the germline V gene (reference sequence). With 2 bases removed from V and 1 base from J, the gap between germline ends came to 5 bases. The CDR3 covers 13 residues. CDR3 loop: CASSLAGNTEAFF. The CDR3 nucleotides read TGTGCCAGCAGTTTAGCAGGGAACACTGAAGCTTTCTTT.

V is TRBV29-1 and J is TRBJ2-3; tentatively, D is TRBD1 (5 bases). This CDR3 has 13 amino acids. The germline CDR1 and CDR2 sequences are SQVTM and ANQGSEA. Trimming pared 3 bases from V and 2 bases from J, leaving 9 bases between. CDR3 residues: CSVETAYTDTQYF. As DNA, the CDR3 is TGCAGCGTTGAGACAGCCTACACAGATACGCAGTATTTT.

This sequence joins TRBV5-6 and TRBJ2-2, with 8 positions matching TRBD2. The V segment lost 5 bases and the J segment 4 bases; nucleotides outside the gene matches: 13. This CDR3 has 17 residues. CDR1 and CDR2 (germline): SGHDT, YYEEEE. The CDR3 DNA sequence: TGTGCCAGCAGTTCCCCCGGGGTAGCGGGGTCCACCGGGGAGCTGTTTTTT. Translating gives CASSSPGVAGSTGELFF.

The rearrangement joins TRBV2 to TRBJ2-7, with a weak D call TRBD2 (6 bases). CDR3 size: 12 residues. Trimming cost V 9 bases and J 3 bases, with 12 bases left between them. Germline CDR1 SNHLY, CDR2 FYNNEI. This CDR3 reads CARRDGHYEQYF. The CDR3 nucleotides read TGTGCCAGGCGGGACGGACACTACGAGCAGTACTTC.

The rearrangement uses TRBV7-8 and TRBJ1-6, with a tentative D call TRBD1 (5 bases). The CDR3 loop spans 18 amino acids. CDR1 SGHVS and CDR2 FQNEAQ come from the germline V gene. V lost 3 bases to trimming and J lost 0 bases, with 15 bases between them. The CDR3 coding sequence is TGTGCCAGCAGCTTGATTTCAGGGTCTAGCTCCTATAATTCACCCCTCCACTTT. Translated: CASSLISGSSSYNSPLHF. Supplemented by reference TRBV7-8 and TRBJ1-6, the full variable domain reads GAGVSQSPRYKVAKRGQDVALRCDPISGHVSLFWYQQALGQGPEFLTYFQNEAQLDKSGLPSDRFFAERPEGSVSTLKIQRTQQEDSAVYLCASSLISGSSSYNSPLHFGNGTRLTVT.

The V gene is TRBV7-8, the J gene TRBJ2-3; 15 bases agree with TRBD2. The V and J ends lost 5 bases and 3 bases, in that order; junction bases with no gene match: 6. Looked up from germline, CDR1 is SGHVS and CDR2 is FQNEAQ. CDR3 size: 17 residues. Here the CDR3 DNA reads TGTGCCAGCAGCATGGGACTAGCGGGAGGAGGGACAGATACGCAGTATTTT. This translates into CASSMGLAGGGTDTQYF.

The chain joins TRBV4-2 to TRBJ2-7, with D possibly matching TRBD1 (6 bases). The CDR3 contains 15 residues. Germline values: CDR1 LGHNA, CDR2 YNFKEQ. Trimming removed 0 bases from V and 4 bases from J, with 13 bases in between. In nucleotides, the CDR3 is TGTGCCAGCAGCCAAGATTATCAGGGACAATACGAGCAGTACTTC. Its translation: CASSQDYQGQYEQYF.

This chain uses TRBV6-5 with TRBJ2-6; D is unclear. The CDR3 runs 15 residues. Trimming removed 7 bases from V and 0 bases from J, with 10 bases in between. CDR1 is MNHEY, CDR2 SVGAGI, per germline. The CDR3 protein is CASIPFGSGANVLTF. In DNA, the CDR3 is TGTGCCAGCATTCCGTTCGGCTCTGGGGCCAACGTCCTGACTTTC.

The chain recombines TRBV7-6 with TRBJ2-5; 8 nucleotides line up with TRBD2. The CDR3 is made up of 15 amino acids. Germline lookup yields CDR1 SGHVS and CDR2 FNYEAQ. The trim removed 1 base at V and 5 bases at J, leaving 6 bases unmatched. The DNA for the CDR3 is TGTGCCAGCAGCTTAGAAGCAGCGGGAGCTGAGACCCAGTACTTC. Translated: CASSLEAAGAETQYF.

This sequence joins TRBV15 and TRBJ1-3, with a weak D call TRBD1 (5 bases). V was pared by 8 bases and J by 1 base, with 6 bases between. There are 12 residues in the CDR3. Germline V lookup: CDR1 LNHNV, CDR2 YYDKDF (reference sequence). The CDR3 spells CATAGSGNTIYF. The CDR3 DNA sequence: TGTGCCACCGCAGGGTCTGGAAACACCATATATTTT.

CDR3 nucleotides: TGTGCCAGCAGCACCCGGACAGGGCTTAACTATGGCTACACCTTC. Encoded protein: CASSTRTGLNYGYTF. The chain carries TRBV7-8 and TRBJ1-2; 8 bases align to TRBD1. Germline V gives CDR1 SGHVS, CDR2 FQNEAQ. The CDR3 loop spans 15 amino acids. V gave up 5 bases and J gave up 1 base; unmatched junction bases: 6.

The gene calls are TRBV7-2 and TRBJ2-7, with a possible D match to TRBD1 (6 bases). Per the germline V gene, CDR1 is SGHTA and CDR2 is FQGNSA. Trimming pared 4 bases from V and 2 bases from J, leaving 9 bases between. The CDR3 has 13 amino acids. The CDR3: CASSYRVPYEQYF. CDR3 in DNA: TGTGCCAGCAGCTACAGGGTTCCCTACGAGCAGTACTTC.

The J gene is TRBJ2-7, the V gene TRBV3-1 (or the pseudogene TRBV3-2); the D gene is possibly TRBD1 (5 bases). CDR3 length: 15 amino acids. Germline CDR1 reads LGHDT; CDR2 reads YNNKEL (reference sequence). V was trimmed by 0 bases and J by 4 bases, leaving 13 bases between them. The CDR3 sequence is CASSQDWQGRYEQYF. The CDR3 DNA follows: TGTGCCAGCAGCCAAGATTGGCAGGGTAGGTACGAGCAGTACTTC.

The J gene is TRBJ2-3, the V gene TRBV21-1; the table's D call, TRBD1, has no DNA check behind it. TRBV21-1 is reported as a pseudogene. CDR3 size: 19 residues. The CDR3 DNA reads TGTGCCAGCAGCAATTCGTCCAGGGAATCGGGTAATAGGTGGGATACGCAGTATTTT. This encodes CASSNSSRESGNRWDTQYF.

The V call is TRBV24-1, the J call TRBJ2-2; possibly TRBD2 for D (6 bases). This CDR3 has 15 residues. Germline V gives CDR1 KGHDR, CDR2 SFDVKD. Trimming took 6 bases from V and 5 from J, leaving 15 bases between them. The CDR3 region is CATSKEGPGTGELFF. CDR3 DNA: TGTGCCACCAGTAAGGAGGGCCCGGGGACCGGGGAGCTGTTTTTT.

V usage is TRBV6-2 or TRBV6-3 and J usage is TRBJ2-1, with TRBD2 identical over 13 bases. Germline CDR1 and CDR2: MNHEY and SVGEGT. The CDR3 totals 17 residues. Trimming took 4 bases from V and 4 from J; bases not matched to a gene: 7. In nucleotides, the CDR3 is TGTGCCAGCAGTTCACCCCCGGGACTAGCGGGATACAATGAGCAGTTCTTC. Protein: CASSSPPGLAGYNEQFF.

The J gene is TRBJ1-2, the V gene TRBV7-9; the D is unclear. The V end lost 7 bases, the J end lost 4 bases, and 10 bases lay between the germline ends. The CDR3 consists of 12 residues. Germline loops: CDR1 SEHNR, CDR2 FQNEAQ (reference sequence). The CDR3 DNA follows: TGTGCCAGCAACGCCAACGGCTATGGCTACACCTTC. Translation gives CASNANGYGYTF.

This clone was detected only once. V and J are TRBV19 and TRBJ2-1; 10 positions agree with TRBD2. Per the germline V gene, CDR1 is LNHDA and CDR2 is SQIVND (reference sequence). Trimming at V came to 3 bases and at J to 1 base, leaving 12 bases not matched to a gene. This CDR3 is 19 amino acids long. The CDR3 DNA is TGTGCCAGTAGTATGCCCGGGCTAGCGGGAGTGAGGTCCTACAATGAGCAGTTCTTC. It specifies CASSMPGLAGVRSYNEQFF. The variable domain in full, completed from reference TRBV19 and TRBJ2-1, reads DGGITQSPKYLFRKEGQNVTLSCEQNLNHDAMYWYRQDPGQGLRLIYYSQIVNDFQKGDIAEGYSVSREKKESFPLTVTSAQKNPTAFYLCASSMPGLAGVRSYNEQFFGPGTRLTVL.

This chain connects TRBV10-1 to TRBJ2-7; 10 bases map to TRBD2. Trimming cost V 3 bases and J 4 bases; bases outside gene matches: 9. Germline assignment: CDR1 WNHNN and CDR2 SYGVQD (reference sequence). CDR3 size: 16 residues. CDR3 nucleotide sequence: TGCGCCAGCAGTGATTCTCCTAGCGGGAGTCAGTACGAGCAGTACTTC. Translating gives CASSDSPSGSQYEQYF.

The chain couples TRBV30 to TRBJ2-3, with 7 bases matching TRBD2. The CDR3 covers 13 residues. Germline-derived CDR1 and CDR2 are GTSNPN and SVGIG (reference sequence). Here the CDR3 reads CAAGVSPTDTQYF. As DNA, the CDR3 is TGTGCGGCGGGGGTTTCCCCCACAGATACGCAGTATTTT.

This clone was detected once. The gene calls are TRBV19 and TRBJ2-1; TRBD2 might be the D (5 bases). The V and J ends lost 5 bases and 6 bases respectively, with 8 bases between them. This CDR3 spans 12 amino acids. The germline V gene has CDR1 LNHDA and CDR2 SQIVND (reference sequence). The CDR3 nucleotides read TGTGCCAGTAGTCTTGCGGGCAATGAGCAGTTCTTC. Its translation is CASSLAGNEQFF.